Sequencing of this T cell receptor beta chain was carried out in a study of T cells in Graves' hyperthyroidism and ophthalmopathy. Across the whole study: Peripheral blood was obtained at initial diagnosis, preceding any treatment. Study-level findings and limits: Expanded thyroid clonotypes (above 0.001) were mostly also found in blood.

The hyperthyroidism was newly diagnosed and had lasted under 2 months; the patients were aged 18 to 65. Germline trimming cut 6 bases from V and 9 bases from J; bases unmatched to any gene: 10. The CDR3 loop spans 14 amino acids. Germline V gene lookup returns CDR1 SGHNT and CDR2 YYREEE (reference sequence). Researchers took RNA transcripts and amplified the TCR beta CDR3 regions from them. A set of HTBI primers served as the primers for a first-round RT-PCR of the TCR CDR3. TCRdb reanalysed the multiplex PCR reads using MiXCR and keeps one entry per CDR3 protein. The data show about 210,000 distinct CDR3 sequences, roughly 17% seen once. For this clonotype: Its antigen is unidentified. A single base separates this from a much larger clone, so it may be a read error.

The receptor comes from a man aged 50 or older with Graves' hyperthyroidism. This chain links TRBV5-4 with TRBJ2-2, with 8 bases that match TRBD2. The sequenced sample was blood. The CDR3 sequence: CASNQREKSRELFF. CDR3 bases: TGTGCCAGCAACCAGCGGGAGAAGAGCAGGGAGCTGTTTTTT. Together with reference TRBV5-4 and TRBJ2-2, the CDR3 gives the full variable domain: ETGVTQSPTHLIKTRGQQVTLRCSSQSGHNTVSWYQQALGQGPQFIFQYYREEENGRGNFPPRFSGLQFPNYSSELNVNALELDDSALYLCASNQREKSRELFFGEGSRLTVL.